This TCR beta chain was identified in a study of blood T cells in healthy people across ages. General study findings and limits: It was not possible, with unsorted PBMCs, to conclusively compare naive and antigen-experienced cells. Both higher diversity and more naive CD4+ cells marked long-lived donors when set against aged donors.

A second about 7 to 12 cycle PCR used barcoded and J-beta primers. In TCRdb, the 5' RACE reads were re-called with MiXCR into one record per CDR3 protein. The sample lists about 830,000 distinct CDR3 sequences; about 62% were seen once. This clonotype was seen only a few times. No antigen is known for it. Healthy individuals of Caucasian origin from Russia, aged about 6 to 95, served as donors. PBMCs numbering at least 7 million were isolated per sample. The CDR3 runs to 14 residues. Trimming removed 6 bases from V and 4 bases from J; junction bases left unmatched: 7. Germline V gene lookup returns CDR1 MNHEY and CDR2 SVGEGT.

The V and J genes are TRBV6-2 or TRBV6-3 and TRBJ2-7, with 9 bases identical to TRBD2. The sequence was collected from a man aged 25 to 45 in good health. The specimen sequenced was blood. The CDR3 DNA reads as TGTGCCAGCAGCAAGACTAGCGGAACATACGAGCAGTACTTC. This codes for CASSKTSGTYEQYF.